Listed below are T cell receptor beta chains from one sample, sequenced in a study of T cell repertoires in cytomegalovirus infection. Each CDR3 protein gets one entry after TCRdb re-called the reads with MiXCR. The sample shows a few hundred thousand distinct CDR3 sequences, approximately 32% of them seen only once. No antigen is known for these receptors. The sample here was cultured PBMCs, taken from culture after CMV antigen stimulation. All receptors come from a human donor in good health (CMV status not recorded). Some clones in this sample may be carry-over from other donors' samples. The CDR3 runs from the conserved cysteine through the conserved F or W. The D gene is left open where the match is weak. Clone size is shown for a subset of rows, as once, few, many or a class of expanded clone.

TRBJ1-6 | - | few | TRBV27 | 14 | TGTGCCAGCAGACTACAAGGGGGGGGCTCACCCCTCCACTTT | CASRLQGGGSPLHF
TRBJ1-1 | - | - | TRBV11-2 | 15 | TGTGCCAGCAGCTTAGGGCAAGGTGGGTGGACTGAAGCTTTCTTT | CASSLGQGGWTEAFF
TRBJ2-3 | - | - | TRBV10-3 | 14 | TGTGCCATCAGTGTTGGGGTAGACACAGATACGCAGTATTTT | CAISVGVDTDTQYF
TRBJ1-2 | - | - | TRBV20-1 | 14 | TGCAGTGCTAGAGATGGGGCGCCTAACTATGGCTACACCTTC | CSARDGAPNYGYTF
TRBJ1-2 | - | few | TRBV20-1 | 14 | TGCAGTGCTAGCTCCGGGGGGGCTGGGAATGGCTACACCTTC | CSASSGGAGNGYTF
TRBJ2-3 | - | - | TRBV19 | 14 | TGTGCCAGTAGGCCCCCGACGTCTACAGATACGCAGTATTTT | CASRPPTSTDTQYF
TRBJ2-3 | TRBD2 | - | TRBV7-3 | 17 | TGTGCCAGCAGCTTAACCGCTAGCGGGAGTGGGACAGATACGCAGTATTTT | CASSLTASGSGTDTQYF
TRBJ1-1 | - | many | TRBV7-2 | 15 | TGTGCCACCAAGACGACAAGAAGCATGAACACTGAAGCTTTCTTT | CATKTTRSMNTEAFF
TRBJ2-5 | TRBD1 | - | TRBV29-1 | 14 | TGCAGCGTTGAAGATGGGACAGGGGGAGAGACCCAGTACTTC | CSVEDGTGGETQYF
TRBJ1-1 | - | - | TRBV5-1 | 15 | TGCGCCAGCAGCTTGGAACCAGGGATGAACACTGAAGCTTTCTTT | CASSLEPGMNTEAFF
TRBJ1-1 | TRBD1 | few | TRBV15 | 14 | TGTGCCACCAGCAGAGAGACAGGGGCCACTGAAGCTTTCTTT | CATSRETGATEAFF
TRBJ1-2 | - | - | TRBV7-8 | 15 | TGTGCCAGCAGCTTCCGAGGGGCAGCTAACTATGGCTACACCTTC | CASSFRGAANYGYTF
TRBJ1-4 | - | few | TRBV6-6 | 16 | TGTGCCAGCAGACCCATCGAGGGACATTCTCAAGGAAAACTGTTTTTT | CASRPIEGHSQGKLFF
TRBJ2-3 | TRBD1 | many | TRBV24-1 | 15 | TGTGCCACCAGTGATTTCGGACAGGGCACAGATACGCAGTATTTT | CATSDFGQGTDTQYF
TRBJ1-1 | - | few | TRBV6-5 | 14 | TGTGCCAGCAGTTACTCCGGACACGCGAATGAAGCTTTCTTT | CASSYSGHANEAFF
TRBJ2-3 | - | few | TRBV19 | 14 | TGTGCCAGTAGGGACTCAGGCCCAACAGATACGCAGTATTTT | CASRDSGPTDTQYF
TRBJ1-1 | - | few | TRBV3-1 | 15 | TGTGCCAGCAGCCAAGATGGACAGTGGAACACTGAAGCTTTCTTT | CASSQDGQWNTEAFF
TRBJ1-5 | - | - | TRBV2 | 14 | TGTGCCAGCAGTGTACAGGGAGGCAATCAGCCCCAGCATTTT | CASSVQGGNQPQHF
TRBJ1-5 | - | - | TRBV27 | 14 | TGTGCCAGCAGTTTAGTGGGGAAGGGACAGCCCCAGCATTTT | CASSLVGKGQPQHF
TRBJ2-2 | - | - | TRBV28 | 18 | TGTGCCAGCAGTCCCCGATCAGGAACGGGAGTGAACACCGGGGAGCTGTTTTTT | CASSPRSGTGVNTGELFF
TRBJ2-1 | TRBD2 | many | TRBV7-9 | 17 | TGTGCCAGCAGCTTAGTGGTCCTAGCGGGGGGGCCAAATGAGCAGTTCTTC | CASSLVVLAGGPNEQFF
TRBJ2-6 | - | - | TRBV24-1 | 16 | TGTGCCACCAGTGACACGACAGGAGCCGGGCCCAACGTCCTGACTTTC | CATSDTTGAGPNVLTF
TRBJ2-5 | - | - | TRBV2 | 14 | TGTGCCAGCAGTGATACTAGTACCGGAGAGACCCAGTACTTC | CASSDTSTGETQYF
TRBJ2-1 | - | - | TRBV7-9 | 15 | TGTGCCAGCAGCTTAGCGGTTGCCGGGGGAAATGAGCAGTTCTTC | CASSLAVAGGNEQFF
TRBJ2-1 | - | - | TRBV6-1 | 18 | TGTGCCAGCAGTAGGACAGTGAACGGGGGCGTCGGGGACAATGAGCAGTTCTTC | CASSRTVNGGVGDNEQFF
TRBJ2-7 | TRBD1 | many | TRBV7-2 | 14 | TGTGCCAGCAGCCCCCGGACAGGTGTCTACGAGCAGTACTTC | CASSPRTGVYEQYF